This entry features one TCR beta chain sequence. Its target is not known. The repertoire was sequenced with immunoSEQ multiplex PCR; TCRdb's copy has only in-frame clones and lacks some. Of 550,000 to 800,000 clones listed, under 80% are singletons. This entry is derived from a study of shared clonotypes between healthy human individuals. Across the whole study: Researchers assigned three CD4 naive, three CD4 memory, two CD8 naive and one CD8 memory plate to each donor. General study findings and limits: It was observed that roughly 5.1% of naive CD4 clonotypes were shared across a handful of donors.

This CDR3 region has 15 residues. Per the germline V gene, CDR1 is SGDLS and CDR2 is YYNGEE. V lost 1 base to trimming and J lost 5 bases; unmatched junction nucleotides: 4. This clonotype originated in a woman aged 30 to 39 in good health. The gene calls are TRBV9 and TRBJ2-2, with 8 bases aligning to TRBD2. Sample: memory CD4+ T cells sorted from blood. This sample's subset: CD45RA-negative fraction. The CDR3 nucleotides are TGTGCCAGCAGCGTAACCAGCGGGAGTACCGGGGAGCTGTTTTTT. This gives the protein CASSVTSGSTGELFF. Full variable domain (remainder filled in from reference TRBV9 and TRBJ2-2): DSGVTQTPKHLITATGQRVTLRCSPRSGDLSVYWYQQSLDQGLQFLIQYYNGEERAKGNILERFSAQQFPDLHSELNLSSLELGDSALYFCASSVTSGSTGELFFGEGSRLTVL.